These 9 T cell receptor beta chains came from one sample sequenced in a study of shared clonotypes between healthy human individuals (TCRdb year 2020). The receptor library was made with the immunoSEQ multiplex PCR assay. TCRdb took over this immuneACCESS table, retaining in-frame rearrangements with V and J assigned. Such tables are incomplete; in checked studies, under half of the missing clones stem from an unresolved V gene, and the remainder is unexplained. The sample table holds about 640,000 clones, of which approximately 79% were seen once. The ten biggest clones cover 1.8% of the sample. The sequencing input was memory CD4+ T cells sorted from blood. Interpreted using the paper, the cell subset or site label stands for: CD45RA-negative fraction. The source is a young woman in good health.

The genes are TRBV10-1 and TRBJ2-7; D possibly uses TRBD1 or TRBD2 (5 bases each). The V gene lost 4 bases and the J gene lost 4 bases, with 14 bases spanning the gap. The germline CDR1 and CDR2 sequences are WNHNN and SYGVQD (reference sequence). The CDR3 sequence is 14 residues long. The CDR3 DNA follows: TGCGCCAGCAGTGGGGACGGAGGAAGTTACGAGCAGTACTTC. This sequence encodes CASSGDGGSYEQYF.

This clone was picked up a small number of times. This chain uses TRBV4-1 with TRBJ2-4, with a possible D match to TRBD2 (6 bases). This CDR3 spans 14 amino acids. The ends were cut back, 1 base at V and 5 bases at J, with 9 bases in the middle. Germline-derived CDR1 and CDR2 are MGHRA and YSYEKL. CDR3 bases: TGCGCCAGCAGCCAAGCGCCGGGGGAAAACATTCAGTACTTC. It translates to CASSQAPGENIQYF.

This clone has more than one count but fewer than ten. The chain employs TRBV4-1 and TRBJ1-5, with D unresolved. Trimming left V 0 bases short and J 6 bases short, with 18 bases between. Looked up from germline, CDR1 is MGHRA and CDR2 is YSYEKL. The CDR3 sequence is 17 residues long. Written as DNA, the CDR3 is TGCGCCAGCAGCCAAGATGGGTATAATTGGGAAGCTCAGCCCCAGCATTTT. It specifies CASSQDGYNWEAQPQHF.

In its sample, this clone was seen many times. This chain uses TRBV9 with TRBJ1-1; 8 bases fit TRBD1. The length of the CDR3 is 13 residues. V trimming: 2 bases; J trimming: 8 bases; junction bases outside the gene matches: 5. The germline CDR1 and CDR2 sequences are SGDLS and YYNGEE. As DNA, the CDR3 is TGTGCCAGCAGCGTCGGCTGGGACAGGGAAGCTTTCTTT. As protein: CASSVGWDREAFF.

The chain is built from TRBV4-2 and TRBJ1-5; D unresolved. The V gene lost 5 bases and the J gene lost 5 bases, with 16 bases spanning the gap. The CDR3 loop spans 15 amino acids. The germline gives CDR1 LGHNA, CDR2 YNFKEQ. As DNA, the CDR3 is TGTGCCAGCAGCGCCGGTTTGGGCTCAGATCAGCCCCAGCATTTT. Protein sequence: CASSAGLGSDQPQHF.

The rearrangement links TRBV6-1 to TRBJ1-5; D gene ambiguous. This CDR3 has 16 amino acids. Looked up from germline, CDR1 is MNHNS and CDR2 is SASEGT. The V end was cut by 0 bases, the J end by 0 bases, with 9 bases between. DNA for the CDR3: TGTGCCAGCAGTGAAGCGGTCAGATATAGCAATCAGCCCCAGCATTTT. Translated: CASSEAVRYSNQPQHF.

The chain has TRBV19 and TRBJ1-1, with D maybe TRBD1 (5 bases). Germline loops: CDR1 LNHDA, CDR2 SQIVND (reference sequence). Trimming stripped 7 bases from V and 0 bases from J, with 18 bases between. The CDR3 consists of 16 residues. The DNA of the CDR3 is TGTGCCAGTACCACTAAGGTGGGGCGGTTGAACACTGAAGCTTTCTTT. Protein: CASTTKVGRLNTEAFF.

The V and J genes are TRBV29-1 and TRBJ2-1; possibly TRBD2 for D (5 bases). The CDR3 covers 14 residues. The germline V gene encodes CDR1 SQVTM and CDR2 ANQGSEA. V was shortened by 2 bases and J by 4 bases, with 12 bases between the two germline ends. CDR3 sequence reads: CSVELLASYNEQFF. The DNA of the CDR3 is TGCAGCGTTGAATTGTTAGCGTCTTACAATGAGCAGTTCTTC.

The chain joins TRBV28 to TRBJ2-5; 9 bases are a match to TRBD1. With V trimmed by 5 bases and J by 3 bases, 25 bases remained unmatched. CDR1 is MDHEN, CDR2 SYDVKM, per germline. CDR3 length: 21 amino acids. The CDR3 sequence is CASSTPGTGRFRGEPKETQYF. The CDR3 bases are TGTGCCAGCAGTACCCCCGGGACAGGGAGGTTTCGTGGAGAGCCTAAAGAGACCCAGTACTTC. Looking up the rest from reference TRBV28 and TRBJ2-5 gives the full variable domain: DVKVTQSSRYLVKRTGEKVFLECVQDMDHENMFWYRQDPGLGLRLIYFSYDVKMKEKGDIPEGYSVSREKKERFSLILESASTNQTSMYLCASSTPGTGRFRGEPKETQYFGPGTRLLVL.